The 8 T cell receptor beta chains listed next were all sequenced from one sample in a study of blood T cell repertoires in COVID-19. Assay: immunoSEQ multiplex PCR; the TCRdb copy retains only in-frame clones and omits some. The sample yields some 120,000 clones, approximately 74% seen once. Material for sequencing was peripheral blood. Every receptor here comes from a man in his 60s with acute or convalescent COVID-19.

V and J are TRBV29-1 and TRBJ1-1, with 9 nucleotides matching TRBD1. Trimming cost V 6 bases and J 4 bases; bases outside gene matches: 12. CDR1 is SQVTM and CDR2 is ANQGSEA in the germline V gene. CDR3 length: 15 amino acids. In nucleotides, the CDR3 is TGCAGCGTGATCGGACAGGGGTCGGGGACCACTGAAGCTTTCTTT. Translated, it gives CSVIGQGSGTTEAFF.

CDR3 nucleotide sequence: TGTGCCAGCAGCATTGGGGCCAACGTCCTGACTTTC. The encoded protein is CASSIGANVLTF. The chain uses TRBV2 and TRBJ2-6; D gene ambiguous. CDR3 length: 12 residues. The V and J ends lost 6 bases and 3 bases respectively, with 3 bases between them. Germline CDR1 is SNHLY and CDR2 is FYNNEI.

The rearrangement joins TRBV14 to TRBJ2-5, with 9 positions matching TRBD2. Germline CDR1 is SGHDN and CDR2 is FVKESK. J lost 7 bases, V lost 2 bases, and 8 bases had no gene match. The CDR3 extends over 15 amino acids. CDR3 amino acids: CASSQITSGLGTQYF. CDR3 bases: TGTGCCAGCAGCCAAATAACTAGCGGGCTGGGGACCCAGTACTTC.

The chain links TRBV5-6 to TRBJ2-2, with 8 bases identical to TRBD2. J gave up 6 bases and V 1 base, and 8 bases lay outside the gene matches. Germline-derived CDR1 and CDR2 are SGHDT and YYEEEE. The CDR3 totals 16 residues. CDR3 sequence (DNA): TGTGCCAGCAGCTTGCTGAGCGGGGGTGAAGCCGGGGAGCTGTTTTTT. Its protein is CASSLLSGGEAGELFF.

CDR3 coding DNA: TGTGCCAGCACCCAGGGTTGGGATGAGCAGTTCTTC. It yields the protein CASTQGWDEQFF. The J gene is TRBJ2-1, the V gene TRBV2, with D possibly TRBD1 on 5 matching bases. The CDR3 has 12 amino acids. Germline loops: CDR1 SNHLY, CDR2 FYNNEI. V lost 7 bases to trimming and J lost 8 bases, with 12 bases between them.

In DNA form, the CDR3 reads TGTGCCAGCAGTGAAAACTTAGCGGGAGGAGATGAGCAGTTCTTC. This encodes CASSENLAGGDEQFF. The V gene is TRBV6-1, the J gene TRBJ2-1; 10 bases fit TRBD2. The trim removed 2 bases at V and 8 bases at J, leaving 6 bases unmatched. The CDR3 spans 15 residues. In germline, CDR1 is MNHNS, CDR2 SASEGT.

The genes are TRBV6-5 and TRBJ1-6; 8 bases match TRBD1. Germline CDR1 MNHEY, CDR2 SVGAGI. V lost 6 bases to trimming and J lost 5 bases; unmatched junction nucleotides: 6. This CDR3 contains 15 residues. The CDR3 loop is CASSLWTGNNSPLHF. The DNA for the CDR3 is TGTGCCAGCAGCCTCTGGACAGGGAATAATTCACCCCTCCACTTT.

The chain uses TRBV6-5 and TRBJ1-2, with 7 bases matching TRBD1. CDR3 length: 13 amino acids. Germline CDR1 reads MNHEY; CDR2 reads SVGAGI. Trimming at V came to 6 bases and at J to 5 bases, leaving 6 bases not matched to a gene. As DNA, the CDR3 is TGTGCCAGCAGGCGAAACAGGGGATATGGCTACACCTTC. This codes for CASRRNRGYGYTF.